This T cell receptor (beta chain) was sequenced in a study of blood T cell repertoires in COVID-19. V lost 3 bases and J lost 8; bases outside the gene matches: 9. Germline CDR1 KGHSH, CDR2 LQKENI. The length of the CDR3 is 15 residues. Authors' data handling: From reference gene primer amplification, estimates of nucleated cell counts were derived. Sequencing used immunoSEQ multiplex PCR; TCRdb keeps in-frame clones, though not all of them. D and trimming were read from the DNA, whereas the V and J calls and clone size are those reported in that table. The sample lists around 140,000 clones, roughly 90% occurring once. Seattle participants joined during active infection and were tracked over time.

Sequencing input: peripheral blood. The clonotype was recovered from a human donor with COVID-19, enrolled during active disease. The donor label of this sample is uncertain. The chain employs TRBV18 and TRBJ1-1, with 10 bases lining up with TRBD1. CDR3 protein: CASSPGTGALREAFF. As DNA, the CDR3 is TGTGCCAGCTCACCTGGGACAGGGGCGCTACGGGAAGCTTTCTTT.